This T cell receptor (beta chain) was captured by sequencing in a study of radiotherapy plus CTLA-4 blockade in lung cancer. The germline V and J ends were trimmed by 6 bases and 3 bases, with 13 bases remaining between them. Germline CDR1 SNHLY, CDR2 FYNNEI. The CDR3 has 14 residues. Generated by immunoSEQ multiplex PCR, the TCRdb table keeps only in-frame clones and is missing some. The table shows around 95,000 clones, with 80% to 90% occurring only once. This clone was counted a single time. What it binds is unknown. With ipilimumab providing CTLA-4 blockade, focal radiation was administered to patients who had chemo-refractory metastatic non-small-cell lung cancer. Study results and limitations: After radiotherapy and ipilimumab, tumor-derived clones expanded in peripheral blood.

The sequencing used peripheral blood, collected from a patient treated with radiotherapy plus ipilimumab. The gene calls are TRBV2 and TRBJ2-3, with a possible D match to TRBD2 (6 bases). The sequence was collected from a human donor with non-small cell lung cancer who had stable disease on radiotherapy plus ipilimumab. CDR3 in DNA: TGTGCCAGCAGGGGCGGGGTTCGAACAGATACGCAGTATTTT. This codes for CASRGGVRTDTQYF.